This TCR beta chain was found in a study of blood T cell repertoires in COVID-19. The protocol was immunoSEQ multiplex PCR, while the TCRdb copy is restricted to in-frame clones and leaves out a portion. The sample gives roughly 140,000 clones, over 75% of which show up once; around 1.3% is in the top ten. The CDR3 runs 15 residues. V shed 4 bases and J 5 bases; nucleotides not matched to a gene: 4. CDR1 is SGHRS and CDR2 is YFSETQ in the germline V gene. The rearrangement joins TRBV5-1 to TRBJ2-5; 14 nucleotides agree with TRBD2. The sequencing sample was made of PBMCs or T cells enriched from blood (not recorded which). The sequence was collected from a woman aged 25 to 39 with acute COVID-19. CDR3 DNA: TGCGCCAGCAGCGAAGGGACTAGCGGGAGTGAGACCCAGTACTTC. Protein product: CASSEGTSGSETQYF.